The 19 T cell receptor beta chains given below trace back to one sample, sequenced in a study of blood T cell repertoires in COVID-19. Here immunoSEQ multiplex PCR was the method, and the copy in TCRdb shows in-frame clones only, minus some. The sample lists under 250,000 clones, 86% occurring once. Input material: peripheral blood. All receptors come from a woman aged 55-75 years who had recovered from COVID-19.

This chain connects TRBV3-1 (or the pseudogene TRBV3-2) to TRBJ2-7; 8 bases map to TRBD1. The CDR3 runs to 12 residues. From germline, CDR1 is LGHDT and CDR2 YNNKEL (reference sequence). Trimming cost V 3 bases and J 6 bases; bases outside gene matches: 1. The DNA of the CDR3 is TGTGCCAGCAGCCACACAGGGGGCGAGCAGTACTTC. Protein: CASSHTGGEQYF.

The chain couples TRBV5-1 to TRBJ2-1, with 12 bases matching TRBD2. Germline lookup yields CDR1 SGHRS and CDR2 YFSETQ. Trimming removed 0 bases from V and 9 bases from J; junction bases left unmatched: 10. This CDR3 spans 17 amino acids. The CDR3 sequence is CASSLGLAGGLLPEQFF. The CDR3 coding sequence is TGCGCCAGCAGCTTGGGGCTAGCGGGGGGGCTGTTACCTGAGCAGTTCTTC.

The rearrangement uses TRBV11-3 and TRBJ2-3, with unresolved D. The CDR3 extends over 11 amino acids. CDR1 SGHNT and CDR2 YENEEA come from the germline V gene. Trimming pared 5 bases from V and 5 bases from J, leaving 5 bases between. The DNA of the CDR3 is TGTGCCAGCAGCGAGAAAGATACGCAGTATTTT. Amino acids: CASSEKDTQYF.

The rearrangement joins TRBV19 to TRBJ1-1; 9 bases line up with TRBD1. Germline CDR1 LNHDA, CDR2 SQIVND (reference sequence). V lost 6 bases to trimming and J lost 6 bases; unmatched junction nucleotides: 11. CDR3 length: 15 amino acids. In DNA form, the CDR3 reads TGTGCCAGTAGACGGGACAGGGAAGGACGCCCTGAAGCTTTCTTT. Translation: CASRRDREGRPEAFF.

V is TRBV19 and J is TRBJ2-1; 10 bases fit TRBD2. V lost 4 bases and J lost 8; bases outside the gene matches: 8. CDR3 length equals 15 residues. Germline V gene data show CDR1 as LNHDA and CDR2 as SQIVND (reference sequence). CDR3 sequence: CASSSSGGTWDEQFF. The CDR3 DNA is TGTGCCAGTAGTAGTAGCGGGGGGACTTGGGATGAGCAGTTCTTC. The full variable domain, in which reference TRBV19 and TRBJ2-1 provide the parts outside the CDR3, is DGGITQSPKYLFRKEGQNVTLSCEQNLNHDAMYWYRQDPGQGLRLIYYSQIVNDFQKGDIAEGYSVSREKKESFPLTVTSAQKNPTAFYLCASSSSGGTWDEQFFGPGTRLTVL.

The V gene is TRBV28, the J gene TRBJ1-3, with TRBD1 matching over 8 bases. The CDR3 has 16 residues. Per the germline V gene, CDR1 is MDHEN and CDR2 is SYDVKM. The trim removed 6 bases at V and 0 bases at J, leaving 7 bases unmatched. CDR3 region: CASSPNRGSSGNTIYF. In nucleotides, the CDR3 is TGTGCCAGCAGCCCAAACAGGGGGAGCTCTGGAAACACCATATATTTT.

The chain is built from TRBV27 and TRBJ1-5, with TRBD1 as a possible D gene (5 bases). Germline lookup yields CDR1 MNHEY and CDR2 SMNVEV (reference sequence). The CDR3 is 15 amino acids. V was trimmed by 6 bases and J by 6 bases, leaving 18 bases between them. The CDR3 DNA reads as TGTGCCAGCAGGAGGGGAGGGGCGGTTACTCAGCCCCAGCATTTT. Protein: CASRRGGAVTQPQHF.

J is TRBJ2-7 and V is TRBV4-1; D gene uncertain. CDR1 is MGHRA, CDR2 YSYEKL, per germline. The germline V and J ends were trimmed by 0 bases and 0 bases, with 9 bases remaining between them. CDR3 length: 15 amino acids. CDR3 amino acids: CASSQDRPSSYEQYF. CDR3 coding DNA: TGCGCCAGCAGCCAAGACAGGCCGAGCTCCTACGAGCAGTACTTC.

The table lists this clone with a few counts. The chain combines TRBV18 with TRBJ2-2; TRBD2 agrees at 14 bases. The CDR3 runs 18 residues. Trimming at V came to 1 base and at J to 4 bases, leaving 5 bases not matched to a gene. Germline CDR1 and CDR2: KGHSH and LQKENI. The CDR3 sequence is CASSPLGLAGAPTGELFF. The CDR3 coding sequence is TGTGCCAGCTCACCACTGGGACTAGCGGGGGCCCCCACCGGGGAGCTGTTTTTT.

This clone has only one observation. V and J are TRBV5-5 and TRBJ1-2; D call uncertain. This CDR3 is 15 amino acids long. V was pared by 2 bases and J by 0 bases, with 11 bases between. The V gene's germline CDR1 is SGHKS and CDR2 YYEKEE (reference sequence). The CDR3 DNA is TGTGCCAGCAGCTTTAATCCAGAAACTAACTATGGCTACACCTTC. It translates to CASSFNPETNYGYTF.

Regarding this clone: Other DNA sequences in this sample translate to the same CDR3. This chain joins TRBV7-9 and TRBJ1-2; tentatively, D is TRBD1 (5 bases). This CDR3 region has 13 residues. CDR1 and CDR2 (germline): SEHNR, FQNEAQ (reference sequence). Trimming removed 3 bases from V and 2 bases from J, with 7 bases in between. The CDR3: CASSFSGNYGYTF. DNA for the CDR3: TGTGCCAGCAGCTTCTCAGGGAACTATGGCTACACCTTC.

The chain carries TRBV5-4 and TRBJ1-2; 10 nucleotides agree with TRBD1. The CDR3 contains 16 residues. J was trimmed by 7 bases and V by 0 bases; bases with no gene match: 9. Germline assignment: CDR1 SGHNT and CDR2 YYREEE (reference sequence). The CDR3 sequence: CASSLAGTGEASGYTF. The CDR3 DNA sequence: TGTGCCAGCAGCTTGGCCGGGACAGGGGAGGCCTCTGGCTACACCTTC.

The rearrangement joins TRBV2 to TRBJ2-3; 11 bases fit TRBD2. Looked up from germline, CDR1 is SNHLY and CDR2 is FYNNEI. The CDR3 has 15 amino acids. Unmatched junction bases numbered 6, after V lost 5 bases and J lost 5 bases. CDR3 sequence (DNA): TGTGCCAGCAGTATCCTAGCGGGGGGAGTAGATACGCAGTATTTT. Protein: CASSILAGGVDTQYF.

CDR3 loop: CASSRLRNQPQHF. CDR3 nucleotide sequence: TGTGCCAGCAGCCGTCTACGCAATCAGCCCCAGCATTTT. The chain combines TRBV3-1 (or the pseudogene TRBV3-2) with TRBJ1-5; no reliable D call. This CDR3 has 13 residues. V lost 4 bases and J lost 2, with 6 bases in between. Germline V lookup: CDR1 LGHDT, CDR2 YNNKEL (reference sequence).

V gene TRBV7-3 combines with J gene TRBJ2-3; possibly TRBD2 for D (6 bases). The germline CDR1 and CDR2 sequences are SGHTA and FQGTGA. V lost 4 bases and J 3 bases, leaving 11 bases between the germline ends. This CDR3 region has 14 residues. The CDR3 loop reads CASSWDSGTDTQYF. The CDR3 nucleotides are TGTGCCAGCAGCTGGGATAGCGGAACAGATACGCAGTATTTT. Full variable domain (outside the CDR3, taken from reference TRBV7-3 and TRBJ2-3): GAGVSQTPSNKVTEKGKYVELRCDPISGHTALYWYRQSLGQGPEFLIYFQGTGAADDSGLPNDRFFAVRPEGSVSTLKIQRTERGDSAVYLCASSWDSGTDTQYFGPGTRLTVL.

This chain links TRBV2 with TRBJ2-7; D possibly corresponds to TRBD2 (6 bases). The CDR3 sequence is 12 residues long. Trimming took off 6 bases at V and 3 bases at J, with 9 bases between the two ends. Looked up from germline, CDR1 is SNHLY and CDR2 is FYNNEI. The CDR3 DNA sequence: TGTGCCAGCAGGGGGACTTTCTACGAGCAGTACTTC. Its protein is CASRGTFYEQYF.

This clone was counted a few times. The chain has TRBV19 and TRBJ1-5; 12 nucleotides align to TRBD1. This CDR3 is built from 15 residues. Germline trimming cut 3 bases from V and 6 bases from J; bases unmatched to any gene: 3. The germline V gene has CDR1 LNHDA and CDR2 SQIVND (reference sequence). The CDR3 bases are TGTGCCAGTAGTATGGGACAGGGGGCCATTCAGCCCCAGCATTTT. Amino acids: CASSMGQGAIQPQHF.

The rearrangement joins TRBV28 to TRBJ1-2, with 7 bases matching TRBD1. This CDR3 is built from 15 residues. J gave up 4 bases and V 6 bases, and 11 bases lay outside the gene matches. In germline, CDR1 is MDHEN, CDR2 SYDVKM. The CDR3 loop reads CASRELGGGAYGYTF. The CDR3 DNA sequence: TGTGCCAGCAGGGAATTAGGGGGCGGCGCCTATGGCTACACCTTC.

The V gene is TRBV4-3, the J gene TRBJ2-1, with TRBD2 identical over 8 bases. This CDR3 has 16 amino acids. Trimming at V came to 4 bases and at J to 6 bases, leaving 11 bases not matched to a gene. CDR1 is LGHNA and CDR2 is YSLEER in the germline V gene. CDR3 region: CASSRDVAGGFNEQFF. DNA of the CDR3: TGCGCCAGCAGCCGTGACGTCGCGGGGGGATTCAATGAGCAGTTCTTC.